Below, one T cell receptor beta chain is given with its context. The data stem from a study of technical replicates of blood from a handful of donors. The germline gives CDR1 MNHEY, CDR2 SVGAGI. Trimming cost V 5 bases and J 4 bases; bases outside gene matches: 5. The CDR3 spans 14 residues. Profiling relied on immunoSEQ multiplex PCR, and the TCRdb table lists in-frame clones only, not all of them. This table has about 70,000 clones, just under 97% appearing once. The sample consisted of T cells isolated from PBMCs. V usage is TRBV6-5 and J usage is TRBJ2-7, with 10 bases fitting TRBD1. The clonotype was recovered from a human donor in good health. This chain's CDR3 is CASSDPGQGYEQYF. The CDR3, as DNA: TGTGCCAGCAGTGACCCGGGACAGGGGTACGAGCAGTACTTC.